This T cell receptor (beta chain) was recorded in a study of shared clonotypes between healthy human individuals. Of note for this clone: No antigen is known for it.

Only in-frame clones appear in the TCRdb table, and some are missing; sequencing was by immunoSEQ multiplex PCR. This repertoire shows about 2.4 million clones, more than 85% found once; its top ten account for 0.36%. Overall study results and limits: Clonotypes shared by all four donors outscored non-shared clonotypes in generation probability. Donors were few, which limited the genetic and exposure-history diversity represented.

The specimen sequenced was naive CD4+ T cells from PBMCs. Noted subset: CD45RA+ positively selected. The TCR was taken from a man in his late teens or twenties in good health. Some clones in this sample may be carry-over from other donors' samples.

CDR3 loop: CASSFSGFSTDTQYF. The CDR3, as DNA: TGTGCCAGCAGTTTTAGCGGATTTAGCACAGATACGCAGTATTTT. The V call is TRBV27, the J call TRBJ2-3; perhaps TRBD2 as D (6 bases). This CDR3 contains 15 residues. Germline CDR1 MNHEY, CDR2 SMNVEV (reference sequence). V dropped 3 bases and J dropped 0 bases, with 10 bases sitting between them.